This T cell receptor (beta chain) was documented in a study of blood T cell repertoires in COVID-19. Study overall: PBMCs, B-cell-depleted T cells, or T cells provided the cDNA or gDNA that made up the material.

This CDR3 has 14 amino acids. Germline V gene data show CDR1 as SNHLY and CDR2 as FYNNEI. V lost 4 bases and J lost 5; bases outside the gene matches: 6. The assay was immunoSEQ multiplex PCR, and TCRdb's table has in-frame clones only and misses some. Counted here are over 150,000 clones, roughly 82% occurring once; the ten biggest clones make up about 10%. Notes on this clone: This sample includes further DNA sequences coding for the same CDR3.

This chain uses TRBV2 with TRBJ1-2; 8 nucleotides agree with TRBD1. The clonotype comes from a man aged 35 to 55 who had recovered from COVID-19. Material: PBMCs or T cells enriched from blood (not recorded which). CDR3: CASSVGTGAYGYTF. The CDR3 coding sequence is TGTGCCAGCAGTGTCGGGACAGGCGCGTATGGCTACACCTTC.